These 15 T cell receptor beta chains came from one sample sequenced in a study of T cell changes during pregnancy in multiple sclerosis. Using immunoSEQ multiplex PCR, the repertoire was profiled, and TCRdb retains in-frame clones only, with some absent. The sample records 13,000 to 15,000 clones, more than 80% being singletons. Here the sequenced sample was peripheral blood, taken in the second trimester of pregnancy. Receptor source: a female donor in good health, enrolled as a control in a pregnancy study.

The gene calls are TRBV2 and TRBJ1-5; TRBD1 agrees at 10 bases. The CDR3 is made up of 15 amino acids. CDR1 and CDR2 (germline): SNHLY, FYNNEI. The J segment lost 3 bases and the V segment lost 6 bases, leaving 5 bases of the junction unmatched. The CDR3 region is CASRTGTGANQPQHF. The CDR3 nucleotides read TGTGCCAGCAGGACCGGGACAGGGGCCAATCAGCCCCAGCATTTT.

The CDR3 loop reads CASSIDYYNEQFF. CDR3 sequence (DNA): TGTGCCAGCAGCATCGACTACTACAATGAGCAGTTCTTC. The rearrangement links TRBV7-3 to TRBJ2-1; D might be TRBD2 (5 bases). CDR3 length equals 13 residues. Germline V gene sequence: CDR1 SGHTA, CDR2 FQGTGA. V lost 5 bases and J lost 3, with 8 bases in between.

The gene calls are TRBV28 and TRBJ2-7; D perhaps matches TRBD2 (7 bases). Trimming took 3 bases from V and 3 from J, leaving 15 bases between them. The germline CDR1 and CDR2 sequences are MDHEN and SYDVKM. The CDR3 spans 15 residues. CDR3 bases: TGTGCCAGCAGTTTGGCGGGGGCGAATGGCTACGAGCAGTACTTC. Its protein is CASSLAGANGYEQYF.

The chain carries TRBV7-6 and TRBJ2-1; a possible D gene is TRBD2 (6 bases). This CDR3 has 15 amino acids. Germline CDR1 SGHVS, CDR2 FNYEAQ. Trimming removed 5 bases from V and 9 bases from J, with 20 bases in between. The CDR3 loop reads CASSALARVGSEQFF. CDR3 DNA sequence: TGTGCCAGCAGCGCCCTAGCGAGAGTCGGATCTGAGCAGTTCTTC.

This chain uses TRBV7-9 with TRBJ1-2; 8 bases are a match to TRBD1. The germline gives CDR1 SEHNR, CDR2 FQNEAQ (reference sequence). This CDR3 is built from 15 residues. J lost 5 bases, V lost 1 base, and 6 bases had no gene match. The CDR3 reads CASSLGDRGGYGYTF. The CDR3 bases are TGTGCCAGCAGCTTAGGTGACAGGGGAGGATATGGCTACACCTTC.

This clone has only one observation. V usage is TRBV7-9 and J usage is TRBJ2-1, with D unclear. The V end lost 0 bases, the J end lost 3 bases, and 9 bases lay between the germline ends. Germline loops: CDR1 SEHNR, CDR2 FQNEAQ (reference sequence). The CDR3 has 15 amino acids. The DNA for the CDR3 is TGTGCCAGCAGCTTAGCCGTTTCGTACTACAATGAGCAGTTCTTC. Residues: CASSLAVSYYNEQFF.

This chain uses TRBV10-3 with TRBJ1-3, with D possibly TRBD1 on 5 matching bases. V was clipped by 4 bases and J by 4 bases, with 14 bases between them. This CDR3 is built from 15 residues. Germline CDR1 reads ENHRY; CDR2 reads SYGVKD. In nucleotides, the CDR3 is TGTGCCATCAGTGCCCAGGGCTTACGAGGAAACACCATATATTTT. This codes for CAISAQGLRGNTIYF.

The chain joins TRBV4-3 to TRBJ2-4; weak D call: TRBD2 (6 bases). Germline CDR1 and CDR2: LGHNA and YSLEER. The length of the CDR3 is 16 residues. Deletions cut 4 bases from V and 6 bases from J, with 19 bases between. The CDR3 DNA follows: TGCGCCAGCAGCCCAGGGCCCCCGGGGGAGCTAAACATTCAGTACTTC. Protein: CASSPGPPGELNIQYF.

The chain combines TRBV7-9 with TRBJ2-1; 7 bases fit TRBD2. Germline assignment: CDR1 SEHNR and CDR2 FQNEAQ (reference sequence). Trimming removed 1 base from V and 8 bases from J; junction bases left unmatched: 8. The CDR3 has 15 amino acids. The DNA of the CDR3 is TGTGCCAGCAGCTTAGAGACTAGCTTGGATGATGAGCAGTTCTTC. It translates to CASSLETSLDDEQFF.

This chain uses TRBV9 with TRBJ1-1, with 8 positions matching TRBD1. Germline lookup yields CDR1 SGDLS and CDR2 YYNGEE. This CDR3 is built from 15 residues. J was trimmed by 3 bases and V by 4 bases; bases with no gene match: 8. The CDR3 DNA follows: TGTGCCAGCAGCACCACAGGGACAGGACACACTGAAGCTTTCTTT. It codes for CASSTTGTGHTEAFF. The whole variable domain, remainder taken from reference TRBV9 and TRBJ1-1, is DSGVTQTPKHLITATGQRVTLRCSPRSGDLSVYWYQQSLDQGLQFLIQYYNGEERAKGNILERFSAQQFPDLHSELNLSSLELGDSALYFCASSTTGTGHTEAFFGQGTRLTVV.

The rearrangement links TRBV5-1 to TRBJ1-1, with 9 bases identical to TRBD1. Per germline, CDR1 SGHRS and CDR2 YFSETQ. This CDR3 region has 15 residues. J was trimmed by 1 base and V by 7 bases; bases with no gene match: 8. CDR3 in DNA: TGCGCCAGCTCCCCCAGGGGACAGGGGAACACTGAAGCTTTCTTT. It yields the protein CASSPRGQGNTEAFF. The complete variable domain, with remaining parts taken from reference TRBV5-1 and TRBJ1-1, reads KAGVTQTPRYLIKTRGQQVTLSCSPISGHRSVSWYQQTPGQGLQFLFEYFSETQRNKGNFPGRFSGRQFSNSRSEMNVSTLELGDSALYLCASSPRGQGNTEAFFGQGTRLTVV.

J is TRBJ2-2 and V is TRBV13; 9 positions agree with TRBD2. Trimming removed 1 base from V and 3 bases from J; junction bases left unmatched: 9. Germline V gene sequence: CDR1 PRHDT, CDR2 FYEKMQ (reference sequence). The CDR3 has 18 amino acids. The CDR3 DNA is TGTGCCAGCAGCTTAGCTGGAGCGGGAGGCCCCTACACCGGGGAGCTGTTTTTT. Protein sequence: CASSLAGAGGPYTGELFF.

This clone was recorded only once. J is TRBJ1-4 and V is TRBV6-5; TRBD1 is a possible D gene (5 bases). Between the trimmed V and J ends, which lost 0 bases and 5 bases, there was a span of 13 bases. CDR1 and CDR2 (germline): MNHEY, SVGAGI. The length of the CDR3 is 16 residues. The CDR3 bases are TGTGCCAGCAGTTACTCACGGCGGGGGGGGAATGAAAAACTGTTTTTT. It is translated as CASSYSRRGGNEKLFF.

This rearrangement joins TRBV9 to TRBJ2-1, with TRBD1 matching 7 bases. V shed 9 bases and J 5 bases; nucleotides not matched to a gene: 11. The CDR3 consists of 14 residues. Germline assignment: CDR1 SGDLS and CDR2 YYNGEE. In nucleotides, the CDR3 is TGTGCCACCGGGCCAGGGGGTCATAACAATGAGCAGTTCTTC. Translating it yields CATGPGGHNNEQFF.

V gene TRBV9 combines with J gene TRBJ1-2, with D possibly matching TRBD1 (5 bases). V was clipped by 0 bases and J by 8 bases, with 14 bases between them. The CDR3 spans 14 residues. Germline V gene sequence: CDR1 SGDLS, CDR2 YYNGEE. The CDR3 region is CASSVDPGMGGYTF. For the CDR3, the DNA is TGTGCCAGCAGCGTAGACCCAGGGATGGGGGGCTACACCTTC.